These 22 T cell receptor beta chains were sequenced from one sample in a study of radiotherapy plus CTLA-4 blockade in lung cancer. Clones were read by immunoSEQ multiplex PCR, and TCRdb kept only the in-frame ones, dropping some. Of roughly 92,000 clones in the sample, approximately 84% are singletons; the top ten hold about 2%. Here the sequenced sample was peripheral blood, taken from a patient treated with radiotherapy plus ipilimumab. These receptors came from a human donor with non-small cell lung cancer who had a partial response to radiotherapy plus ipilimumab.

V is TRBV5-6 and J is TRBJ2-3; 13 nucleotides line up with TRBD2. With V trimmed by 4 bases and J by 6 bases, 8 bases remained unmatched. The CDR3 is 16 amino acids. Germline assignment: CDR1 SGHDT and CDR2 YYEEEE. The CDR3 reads CASSGGLAGTGDTQYF. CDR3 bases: TGTGCCAGCAGCGGGGGACTAGCGGGAACGGGGGATACGCAGTATTTT.

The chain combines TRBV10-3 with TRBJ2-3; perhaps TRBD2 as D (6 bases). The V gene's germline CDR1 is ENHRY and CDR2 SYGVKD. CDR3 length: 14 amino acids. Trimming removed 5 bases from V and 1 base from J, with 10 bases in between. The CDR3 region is CAISRREGTDTQYF. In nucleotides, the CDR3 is TGTGCCATCAGTAGGAGGGAAGGCACAGATACGCAGTATTTT.

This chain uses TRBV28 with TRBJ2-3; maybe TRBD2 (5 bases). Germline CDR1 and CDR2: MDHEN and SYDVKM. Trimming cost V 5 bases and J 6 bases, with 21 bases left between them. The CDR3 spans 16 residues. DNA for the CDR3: TGTGCCAGCAGTGGCGGTTTTCGGGTCCGAGGGGATACGCAGTATTTT. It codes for CASSGGFRVRGDTQYF.

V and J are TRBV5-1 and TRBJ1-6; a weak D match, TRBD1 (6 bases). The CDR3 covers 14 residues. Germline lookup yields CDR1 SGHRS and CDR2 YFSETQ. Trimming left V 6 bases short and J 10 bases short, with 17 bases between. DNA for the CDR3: TGCGCCAGCAATGATTCAGGGGATTCCTCACCCCTCCACTTT. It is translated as CASNDSGDSSPLHF.

In nucleotides, the CDR3 is TGTGCCAGTAGCCCTAAAGATACCAATCCGGAGACCCAGTACTTC. Translation: CASSPKDTNPETQYF. The chain carries TRBV19 and TRBJ2-5; D call uncertain. The V and J ends lost 6 bases and 5 bases respectively, with 19 bases between them. The germline V gene encodes CDR1 LNHDA and CDR2 SQIVND (reference sequence). This CDR3 has 15 amino acids.

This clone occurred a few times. The CDR3 nucleotides read TGTGCCAGCAGCTTAATGGAAGGGAGTGAAAAACTGTTTTTT. Translating it yields CASSLMEGSEKLFF. The chain has TRBV7-9 and TRBJ1-4, with no clear D. CDR1 is SEHNR, CDR2 FQNEAQ, per germline (reference sequence). The V and J ends lost 2 bases and 7 bases respectively, with 11 bases between them. CDR3 length equals 14 residues.

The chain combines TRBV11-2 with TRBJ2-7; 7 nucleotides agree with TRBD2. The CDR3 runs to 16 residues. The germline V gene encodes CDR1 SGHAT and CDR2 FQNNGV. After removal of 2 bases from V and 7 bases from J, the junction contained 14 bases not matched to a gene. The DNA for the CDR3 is TGTGCCAGCAGCTTAAGACGGGAGGCCGGTAGATTAGAGCAGTACTTC. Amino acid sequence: CASSLRREAGRLEQYF.

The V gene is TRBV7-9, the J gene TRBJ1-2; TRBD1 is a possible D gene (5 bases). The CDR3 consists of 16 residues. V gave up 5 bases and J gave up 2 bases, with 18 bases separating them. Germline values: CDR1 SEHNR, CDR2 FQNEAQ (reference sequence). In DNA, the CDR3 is TGTGCCAGCAGCATTTCTCCAGGGAGGGAGAACTATGGCTACACCTTC. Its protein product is CASSISPGRENYGYTF.

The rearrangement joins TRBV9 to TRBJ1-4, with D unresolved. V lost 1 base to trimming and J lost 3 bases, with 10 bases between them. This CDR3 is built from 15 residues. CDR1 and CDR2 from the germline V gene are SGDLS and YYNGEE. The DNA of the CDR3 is TGTGCCAGCAGCGTAAGGAACAGCCCTAATGAAAAACTGTTTTTT. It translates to CASSVRNSPNEKLFF.

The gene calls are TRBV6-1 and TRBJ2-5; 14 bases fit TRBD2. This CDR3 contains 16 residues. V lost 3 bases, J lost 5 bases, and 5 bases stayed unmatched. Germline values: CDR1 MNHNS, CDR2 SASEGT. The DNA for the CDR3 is TGTGCCAGCAGTGAGCCACGGACTAGCGGGAGGGAGACCCAGTACTTC. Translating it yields CASSEPRTSGRETQYF.

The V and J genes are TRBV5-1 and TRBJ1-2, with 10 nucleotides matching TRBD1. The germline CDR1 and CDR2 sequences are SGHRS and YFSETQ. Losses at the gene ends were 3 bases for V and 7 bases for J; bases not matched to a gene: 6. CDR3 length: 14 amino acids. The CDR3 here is CASSSTGDRGGYTF. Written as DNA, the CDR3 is TGCGCCAGCAGCTCCACCGGGGACAGGGGTGGCTACACCTTC. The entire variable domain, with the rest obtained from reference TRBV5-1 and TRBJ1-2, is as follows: KAGVTQTPRYLIKTRGQQVTLSCSPISGHRSVSWYQQTPGQGLQFLFEYFSETQRNKGNFPGRFSGRQFSNSRSEMNVSTLELGDSALYLCASSSTGDRGGYTFGSGTRLTVV.

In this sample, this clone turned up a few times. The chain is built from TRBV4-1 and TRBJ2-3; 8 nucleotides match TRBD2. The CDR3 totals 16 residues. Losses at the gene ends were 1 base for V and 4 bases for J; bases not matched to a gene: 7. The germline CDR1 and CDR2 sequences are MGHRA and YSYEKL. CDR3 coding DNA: TGCGCCAGCAGCCAAGCCCGGACTAGCCCAGCAGATACGCAGTATTTT. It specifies CASSQARTSPADTQYF.

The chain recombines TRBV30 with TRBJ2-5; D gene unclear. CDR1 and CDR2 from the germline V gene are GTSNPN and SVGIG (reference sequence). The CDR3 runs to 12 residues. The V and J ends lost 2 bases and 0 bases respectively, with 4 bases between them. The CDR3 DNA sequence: TGTGCCTGGAGTCCCAACCAAGAGACCCAGTACTTC. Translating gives CAWSPNQETQYF.

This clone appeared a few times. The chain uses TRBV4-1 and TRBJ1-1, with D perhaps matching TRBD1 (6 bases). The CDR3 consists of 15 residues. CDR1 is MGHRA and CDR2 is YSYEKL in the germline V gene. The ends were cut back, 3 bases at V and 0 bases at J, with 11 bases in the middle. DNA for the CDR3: TGCGCCAGCAGCCATCTCGGACAGTTGAACACTGAAGCTTTCTTT. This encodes CASSHLGQLNTEAFF.

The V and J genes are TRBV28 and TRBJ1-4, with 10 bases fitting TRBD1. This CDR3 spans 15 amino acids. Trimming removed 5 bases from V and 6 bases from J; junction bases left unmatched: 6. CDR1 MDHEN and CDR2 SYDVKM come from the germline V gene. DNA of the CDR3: TGTGCCAGCAGTCCTAGGACAGGGGGGTATGAAAAACTGTTTTTT. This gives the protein CASSPRTGGYEKLFF.

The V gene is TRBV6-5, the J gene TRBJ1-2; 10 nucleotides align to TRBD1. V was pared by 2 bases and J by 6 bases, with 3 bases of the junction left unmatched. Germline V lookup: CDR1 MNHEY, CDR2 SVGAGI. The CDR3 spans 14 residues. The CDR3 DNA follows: TGTGCCAGCAGTTACGGGGACAGGGGAAATGGCTACACCTTC. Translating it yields CASSYGDRGNGYTF.

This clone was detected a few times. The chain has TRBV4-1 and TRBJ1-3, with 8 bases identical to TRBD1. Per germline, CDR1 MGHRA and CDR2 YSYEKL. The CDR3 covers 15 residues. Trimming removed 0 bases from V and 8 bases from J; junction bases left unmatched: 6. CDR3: CASSQESDRGYTIYF. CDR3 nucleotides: TGCGCCAGCAGCCAAGAGAGCGACAGGGGATACACCATATATTTT.

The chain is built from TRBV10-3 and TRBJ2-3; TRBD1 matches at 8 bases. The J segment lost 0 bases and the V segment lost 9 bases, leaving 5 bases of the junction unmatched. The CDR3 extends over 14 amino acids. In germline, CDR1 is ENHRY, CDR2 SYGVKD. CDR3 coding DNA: TGTGCCATTTCCCGACAGGGGAGCACAGATACGCAGTATTTT. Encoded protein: CAISRQGSTDTQYF.

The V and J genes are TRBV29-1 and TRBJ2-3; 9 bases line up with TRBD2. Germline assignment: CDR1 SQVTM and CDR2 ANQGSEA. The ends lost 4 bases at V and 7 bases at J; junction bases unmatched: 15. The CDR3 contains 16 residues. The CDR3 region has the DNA TGCAGCGTTGGGGCGGGAGGGGCCTTTCGTTGGAATACGCAGTATTTT. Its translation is CSVGAGGAFRWNTQYF.

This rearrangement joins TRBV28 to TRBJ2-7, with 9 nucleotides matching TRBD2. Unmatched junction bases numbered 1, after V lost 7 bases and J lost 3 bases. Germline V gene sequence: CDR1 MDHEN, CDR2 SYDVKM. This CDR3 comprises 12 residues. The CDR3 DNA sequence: TGTGCCAGCACTAGCGGGAACTACGAGCAGTACGTC. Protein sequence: CASTSGNYEQYV.

The CDR3 is CASSFKTGSNQPQHF. DNA for the CDR3: TGTGCCAGTAGTTTCAAGACAGGGAGCAATCAGCCCCAGCATTTT. The chain carries TRBV19 and TRBJ1-5, with 7 bases aligning to TRBD1. The junction had 5 bases not matched to a gene; V was cut back by 5 bases and J by 1 base. The CDR3 runs to 15 residues. The germline CDR1 and CDR2 sequences are LNHDA and SQIVND (reference sequence).

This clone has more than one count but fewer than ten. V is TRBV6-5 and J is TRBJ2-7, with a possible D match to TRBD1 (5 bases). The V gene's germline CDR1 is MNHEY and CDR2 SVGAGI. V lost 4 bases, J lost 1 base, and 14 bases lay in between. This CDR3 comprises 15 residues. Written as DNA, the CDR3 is TGTGCCAGCAGTTCGGCTCAGGCAGGGTCCTACGAGCAGTACTTC. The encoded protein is CASSSAQAGSYEQYF.